These T cell receptor beta chains were read from a single sample in a study of OX40 agonist ivuxolimab in advanced cancers. TCRdb keeps only in-frame clones here, not all; method: immunoSEQ multiplex PCR. This table holds more than 20,000 clones, more than 75% found once. Sequenced material: CD4+ or CD8+ T cells sorted from blood, taken in a trial of the OX40 agonist ivuxolimab. The receptors here all came from an adult with an advanced solid tumor such as melanoma, head and neck, liver or kidney cancer. The CDR3 runs from the conserved cysteine through the conserved F or W. D genes are given only for firm matches. Rows may omit the clone size; those that give it use once, few, many or a size class.

clone size	J gene	V gene	D gene	CDR3 DNA	CDR3 protein
-	TRBJ2-5	TRBV6-6	-	TGTGCCAGCAGTTCCTGGGACTCGGCTGGGGAGACCCAGTACTTC	CASSSWDSAGETQYF
-	TRBJ2-1	TRBV27	TRBD2	TGTGCCAGCAGTCCGCACTCCTCGACTAGCGGGAGGAACAATGAGCAGTTCTTC	CASSPHSSTSGRNNEQFF
-	TRBJ2-7	TRBV2	-	TGTGCCAGCAGTCCAGACTGGTCCTACGAGCAGTACTTC	CASSPDWSYEQYF
-	TRBJ2-7	TRBV14	-	TGTGCCAGCAGCCAGACAGGTTACGGCTACGAGCAGTACTTC	CASSQTGYGYEQYF
-	TRBJ1-1	TRBV30	-	TGTGCCTGGAGCCCTAGATTCCAGGGATACACTGAAGCTTTCTTT	CAWSPRFQGYTEAFF
-	TRBJ2-5	TRBV5-6	-	TGTGCCAGCAGCCCTCGGGGGCAGGGAGAGACCCAGTACTTC	CASSPRGQGETQYF
-	TRBJ1-4	TRBV25-1	-	TGTGCCAGCCTTGGTGAAAAACTGTTTTTT	CASLGEKLFF
-	TRBJ1-5	TRBV28	TRBD1	TGTGCCAGCAAACGGGGACAGGCCACGAAGGCCCAGCATTTT	CASKRGQATKAQHF
-	TRBJ2-5	TRBV9	TRBD2	TGTGCCAGCAGCCCGAGGACTAGCGGGAGGGCCATAGGGGAGACCCAGTACTTC	CASSPRTSGRAIGETQYF
-	TRBJ2-7	TRBV29-1	-	TGCAGCGTTTTGGCCCCGGAGGAGGGGAGCTCCTACGAGCAGTACTTC	CSVLAPEEGSSYEQYF
-	TRBJ2-7	TRBV7-6	-	TGTGCCAGCAGCGCCTGGGACCGCTCATACGAGCAGTACTTC	CASSAWDRSYEQYF
few	TRBJ2-3	TRBV9	TRBD1	TGTGCCAGCAGCATTGCGTATGGGACAGCTAAAACAGATACGCAGTATTTT	CASSIAYGTAKTDTQYF
-	TRBJ2-5	TRBV9	TRBD1	TGTGCCAGCACAGGGACAGGGGGCCGGGGAGAGACCCAGTACTTC	CASTGTGGRGETQYF
once	TRBJ1-4	TRBV9	-	TGTGCCAGCAGCGGAAACAGGGACACCTCGAATGAAAAACTGTTTTTT	CASSGNRDTSNEKLFF
-	TRBJ2-3	TRBV7-2	-	TGTGCCAGCAGCTTAGGGAGGGGGGGCTACACAGATACGCAGTATTTT	CASSLGRGGYTDTQYF
once	TRBJ2-4	TRBV27	-	TGTGCCAGCAGACATAAAAACATTCAGTACTTC	CASRHKNIQYF
-	TRBJ2-3	TRBV5-4	-	TGTGCCAGCAGCTTGTCCAGTTTCGGAGATACGCAGTATTTT	CASSLSSFGDTQYF
-	TRBJ2-7	TRBV28	-	TGTGCCAGCAGTTTTTTTGTAGGCACGTCCTACGAGCAGTACTTC	CASSFFVGTSYEQYF
-	TRBJ2-1	TRBV6-5	-	TGTGCCAGCGGTGGGGGCAATGAGCAGTTCTTC	CASGGGNEQFF
-	TRBJ1-1	TRBV7-3	-	TGTGCCAGCAGTCCTCGGGGGACTGAAGCTTTCTTT	CASSPRGTEAFF